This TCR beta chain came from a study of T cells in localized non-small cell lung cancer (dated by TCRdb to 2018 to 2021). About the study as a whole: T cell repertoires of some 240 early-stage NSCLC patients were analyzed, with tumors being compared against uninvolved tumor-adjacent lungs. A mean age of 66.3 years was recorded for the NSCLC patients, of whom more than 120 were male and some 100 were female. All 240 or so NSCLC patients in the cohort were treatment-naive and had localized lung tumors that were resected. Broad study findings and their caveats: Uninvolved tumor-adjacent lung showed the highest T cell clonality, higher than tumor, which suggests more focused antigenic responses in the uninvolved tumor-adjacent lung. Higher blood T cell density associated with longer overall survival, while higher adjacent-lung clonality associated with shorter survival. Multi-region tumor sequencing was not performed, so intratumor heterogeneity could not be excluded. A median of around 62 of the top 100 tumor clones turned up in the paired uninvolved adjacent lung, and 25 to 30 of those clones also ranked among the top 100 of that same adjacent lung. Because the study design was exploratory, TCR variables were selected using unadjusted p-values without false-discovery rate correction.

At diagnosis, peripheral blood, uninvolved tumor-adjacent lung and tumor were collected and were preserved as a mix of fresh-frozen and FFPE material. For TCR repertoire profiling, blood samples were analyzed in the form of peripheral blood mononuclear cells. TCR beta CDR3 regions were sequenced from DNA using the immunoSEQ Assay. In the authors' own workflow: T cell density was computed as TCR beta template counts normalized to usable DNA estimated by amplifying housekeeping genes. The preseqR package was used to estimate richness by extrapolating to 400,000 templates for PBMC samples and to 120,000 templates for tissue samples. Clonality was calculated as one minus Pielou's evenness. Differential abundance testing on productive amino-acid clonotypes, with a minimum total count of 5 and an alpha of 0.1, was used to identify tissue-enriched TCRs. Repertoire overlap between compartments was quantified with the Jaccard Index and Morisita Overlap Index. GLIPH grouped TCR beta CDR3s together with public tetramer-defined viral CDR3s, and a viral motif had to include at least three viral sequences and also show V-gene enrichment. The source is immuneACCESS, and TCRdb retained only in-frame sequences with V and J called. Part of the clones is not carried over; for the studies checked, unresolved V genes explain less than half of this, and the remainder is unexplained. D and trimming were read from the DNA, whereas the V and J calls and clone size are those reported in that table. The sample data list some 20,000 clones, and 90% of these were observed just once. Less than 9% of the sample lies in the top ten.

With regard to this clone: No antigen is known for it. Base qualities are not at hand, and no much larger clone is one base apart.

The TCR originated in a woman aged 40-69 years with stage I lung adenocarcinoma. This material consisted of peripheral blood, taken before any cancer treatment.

The CDR3 reads as follows: CASRWGTSTDTQYF. At the DNA level, the sequence is TGTGCCTCCCGCTGGGGGACTAGCACAGATACGCAGTATTTT. The sequence joins TRBV28 to TRBJ2-3; the D gene is perhaps TRBD2, from 6 matching bases. Deletion took 11 bases off V and 0 bases off J, with a span of 15 bases between the germline ends. CDR1 and CDR2 (MDHEN, SYDVKM) derive from the germline V gene. The CDR3, cysteine through phenylalanine, is 14 amino acids long. Only CDR3 DNA is held: 42 bases, read in frame from base 1.